Detailed here is one TCR beta chain. As yet, its antigen is unknown. Sequencing used immunoSEQ multiplex PCR; TCRdb keeps in-frame clones, though not all of them. The sample yields about 680,000 clones, around 90% seen once. The CDR3 is made up of 13 amino acids. Germline-derived CDR1 and CDR2 are WNHNN and SYGVQD (reference sequence). V lost 6 bases to trimming and J lost 5 bases, with 13 bases between them. This sample is drawn from a study of Ad26.COV2.S vaccination and SARS-CoV-2 variants. Regarding the study as a whole: Total T cell responses, in the TCR breadth and depth analyses, may have been underestimated. Spike-specific CD8+ and CD4+ T cell responses reportedly showed substantial breadth after vaccination.

The treatment here: over 15 received Ad26.COV2.S at low or high dose, single or two shots; a few received placebo; per-sample allocation not given. Samples analyzed were those drawn on day 63 after the first vaccine or placebo injection. The sample consisted of peripheral blood, taken in a trial of Ad26.COV2.S vaccine versus placebo. The chain is built from TRBV10-1 and TRBJ2-5; D may be TRBD2 (5 bases). The clonotype originates from a person aged 18-60 years who received the Ad26.COV2.S COVID-19 vaccine or a placebo. The CDR3 sequence: CASRSGDGETQYF. Written as DNA, the CDR3 is TGCGCCAGCAGGTCCGGGGATGGCGAGACCCAGTACTTC.